This T cell receptor (beta chain) originates from a study of T cell responses to AZD1222 COVID-19 vaccine. Libraries were prepared by immunoSEQ multiplex PCR; TCRdb keeps only in-frame clonotypes and omits some of them. The sample lists roughly 91,000 clones; nearly 90% were seen once. The CDR3 contains 14 residues. Germline CDR1 and CDR2: LGHNT and FRNRAP. V dropped 9 bases and J dropped 1; count of bases not matched to a gene: 3. The specimen comprised peripheral blood, sampled on day 0 of AZD1222 vaccination. V is TRBV12-5 and J is TRBJ2-2; 9 positions agree with TRBD1. This receptor was obtained from an adult in good health. CDR3 region: CASRQGGNTGELFF. The CDR3 nucleotides read TGTGCTAGCAGACAGGGGGGGAACACCGGGGAGCTGTTTTTT.